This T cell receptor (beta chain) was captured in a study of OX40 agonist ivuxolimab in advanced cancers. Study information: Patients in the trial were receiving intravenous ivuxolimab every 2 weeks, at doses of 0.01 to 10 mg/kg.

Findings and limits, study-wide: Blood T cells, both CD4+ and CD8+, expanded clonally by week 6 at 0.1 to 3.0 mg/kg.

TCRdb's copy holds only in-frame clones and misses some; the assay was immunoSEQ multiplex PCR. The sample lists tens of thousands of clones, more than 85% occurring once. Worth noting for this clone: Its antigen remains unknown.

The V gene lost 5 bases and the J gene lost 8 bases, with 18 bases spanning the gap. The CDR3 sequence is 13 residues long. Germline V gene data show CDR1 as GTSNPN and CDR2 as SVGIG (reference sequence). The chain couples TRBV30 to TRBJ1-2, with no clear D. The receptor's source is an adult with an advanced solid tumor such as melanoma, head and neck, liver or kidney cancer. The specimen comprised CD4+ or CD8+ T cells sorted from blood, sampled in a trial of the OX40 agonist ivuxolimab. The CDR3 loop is CAWHGLGKFGYTF. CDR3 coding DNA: TGTGCCTGGCACGGGCTAGGAAAGTTCGGCTACACCTTC.